This T cell receptor beta chain was profiled in a study of blood T cell repertoires in COVID-19. V was trimmed by 3 bases and J by 1 base, leaving 13 bases between them. Per the germline V gene, CDR1 is SGHVS and CDR2 is FNYEAQ. This CDR3 has 16 residues. Profiling relied on immunoSEQ multiplex PCR, and the TCRdb table lists in-frame clones only, not all of them. The table includes about 370,000 clones, about 89% detected once. Specimen: PBMCs or T cells enriched from blood (not recorded which). This sequence joins TRBV7-6 and TRBJ2-1; D perhaps matches TRBD2 (6 bases). This TCR derives from a woman between 40 and 55 years old who had been exposed to COVID-19. For the CDR3, the DNA is TGTGCCAGCAGCTTCTCCGCGGGGAGGTCCTACAATGAGCAGTTCTTC. Translating it yields CASSFSAGRSYNEQFF.